The source of this T cell receptor beta chain is a study of T cell repertoires in aging, cancer and after chemotherapy. Multiplex touch-down PCR with TRB-A/B primers amplified rearranged V-D-J TRB sequences. TCRdb analysed the multiplex PCR reads with MiXCR anew, one entry per CDR3 protein. The profile shows about 15,000 distinct CDR3 sequences, 40% to 55% of them singletons. Study findings and constraints: These repertoire data do not allow conclusions about immunological memory after chemotherapy. Age-matched healthy donors had significantly more diverse, less clonal blood TCR repertoires than untreated cancer patients.

TCR beta rearrangements were amplified from peripheral blood genomic DNA. Remarks on this clonotype: The antigen is undetermined.

V lost 6 bases and J lost 7, with 10 bases in between. CDR3 length: 13 residues. Looked up from germline, CDR1 is MNHGY and CDR2 is SAAAGT. The sequenced material came from blood. The sequence came from a human donor in good health. The chain has TRBV6-8 and TRBJ1-6; D possibly corresponds to TRBD1 (6 bases). CDR3 sequence (DNA): TGTGCCAGCAGCTCTGGACAGAATTCACCCCTCCACTTT. Its protein is CASSSGQNSPLHF.